The rows below give T cell receptor beta chains drawn from one sample of a study of blood T cell repertoires in COVID-19. Data came from immunoSEQ multiplex PCR; TCRdb stores just in-frame clones and leaves some out. The sample has around 400,000 clones; roughly four fifths are singletons. The sequenced material came from PBMCs or T cells enriched from blood (not recorded which). These receptors came from a woman between 45 and 60 years old who had recovered from COVID-19. CDR3s include the opening cysteine and the closing phenylalanine or tryptophan. D genes are given only for firm matches. Only some rows state a clone size, as once, few, many or a class for expanded clones.

J gene	V gene	D gene	clone size	CDR3 DNA	CDR3 protein
TRBJ1-5	TRBV7-9	TRBD1	few	TGTGCCAGCAGCTTAGCGACAGGGTCCAATCAGCCCCAGCATTTT	CASSLATGSNQPQHF
TRBJ1-5	TRBV3-1/TRBV3-2	NA	once	TGTGCCAGCAGCCAAAGCCCCTTGTGGGCAGGCCATAGCAATCAGCCCCAGCATTTT	CASSQSPLWAGHSNQPQHF
TRBJ1-2	TRBV30	TRBD1	NA	TGTGCCTGGAGCCCCGGACAGGGGAGATATGGCTACACCTTC	CAWSPGQGRYGYTF
TRBJ2-7	TRBV7-9	NA	NA	TGTGCCAGCAGCTATGCGGCGGGGAGTTACGAGCAGTACTTC	CASSYAAGSYEQYF
TRBJ1-4	TRBV11-1	TRBD1	once	TGTGCCAGCAGCTCCGAGGGACAGCCCAATGAAAAACTGTTTTTT	CASSSEGQPNEKLFF
TRBJ1-1	TRBV19	NA	NA	TGTGCCAGTAGTAGGCGGGCGCCAGCGAGCGTGAACACTGAAGCTTTCTTT	CASSRRAPASVNTEAFF
TRBJ2-1	TRBV7-9	TRBD2	NA	TGTGCCAGCAGCTTAGCGCGGGGGGCCTACAATGAGCAGTTCTTC	CASSLARGAYNEQFF
TRBJ1-3	TRBV9	NA	few	TGTGCCAGCAGCCCACATGGGACTTCTGGAAACACCATATATTTT	CASSPHGTSGNTIYF
TRBJ1-2	TRBV4-1	NA	once	TGCGCCAGCAGCCAAGGGTGGGCCCCCGCAGGCTACACCTTC	CASSQGWAPAGYTF
TRBJ1-2	TRBV7-9	NA	NA	TGTGCCAGCAGCTCCGCAGGGGTGGGCTACACCTTC	CASSSAGVGYTF
TRBJ1-4	TRBV3-1/TRBV3-2	TRBD1	NA	TGTGCCAGCAGCGCAGGGGGATTGGGTGAAAAACTGTTTTTT	CASSAGGLGEKLFF
TRBJ1-3	TRBV30	NA	few	TGTGCCTGGAGTGAAGGGGGGGCAGGGGACACCATATATTTT	CAWSEGGAGDTIYF
TRBJ1-5	TRBV5-6	NA	few	TGTGCCAGCAGCTTGGGACAGACGGATCAGCCCCAGCATTTT	CASSLGQTDQPQHF
TRBJ2-7	TRBV27	TRBD1	NA	TGTGCCAGCAGTCTCCTAGGGGCAGGGGGCTACGAGCAGTACTTC	CASSLLGAGGYEQYF
TRBJ1-3	TRBV5-6	NA	once	TGTGCCAGCAGCCTAATCGGTTCTCCCTCTGGAAACACCATATATTTT	CASSLIGSPSGNTIYF
TRBJ1-4	TRBV2	NA	NA	TGTGCCAGCAGAGCTGCCCCTACCTCCGATGAAAAACTGTTTTTT	CASRAAPTSDEKLFF
TRBJ1-1	TRBV27	NA	NA	TGTGCCAGCAGCCCGACGGGTCACATGAACACTGAAGCTTTCTTT	CASSPTGHMNTEAFF
TRBJ2-3	TRBV5-6	TRBD1	NA	TGTGCCAGCAGCTCCACACCCGCTATGACAGGGGAAGTTGATACGCAGTATTTT	CASSSTPAMTGEVDTQYF
TRBJ1-5	TRBV4-1	NA	NA	TGCGCCAGCAGCCAACCGGGGTTCGGTCAGCCCCAGCATTTT	CASSQPGFGQPQHF
TRBJ1-2	TRBV7-2	TRBD1	NA	TGTGCCAGCAGGATGGGGCAGGGGGTTGGCTACACCTTC	CASRMGQGVGYTF
TRBJ2-3	TRBV27	NA	few	TGTGCCAGCAGTAAGAATCTAGGGGATTCTGATACGCAGTATTTT	CASSKNLGDSDTQYF
TRBJ1-1	TRBV15	NA	NA	TGTGCCACCAGCAGAGACGGGGATCACACTGAAGCTTTCTTT	CATSRDGDHTEAFF
TRBJ1-1	TRBV19	TRBD1	NA	TGTGCCAGTAGTGCTGGACAGGGGCGGATGAACACTGAAGCTTTCTTT	CASSAGQGRMNTEAFF
TRBJ1-2	TRBV10-3	NA	once	TGTGCCATCAGTGATTTAAGACAGTCCTATGGCTACACCTTC	CAISDLRQSYGYTF
TRBJ1-2	TRBV2	NA	NA	TGTGCCAGCAGCGAACCCCTCACCTTC	CASSEPLTF
TRBJ1-4	TRBV30	NA	NA	TGTGCCTGGAGTGTAGGCGGAAATAATGAAAAACTGTTTTTT	CAWSVGGNNEKLFF
TRBJ1-2	TRBV30	TRBD1	NA	TGTGCCTGGAGTGCCGACAGGGCATCTGGCTACACCTTC	CAWSADRASGYTF
TRBJ2-7	TRBV30	NA	once	TGTGCCTGGAGTGTCGGACAGTTCGAGCAGTACTTC	CAWSVGQFEQYF
TRBJ2-1	TRBV7-9	NA	NA	TGTGCCAGCACCCCACAGAGCTCCTACAATGAGCAGTTCTTC	CASTPQSSYNEQFF
TRBJ2-2	TRBV9	NA	many	TGTGCCAGCAGCGCCAGGGGGAGGTCGGACACCGGGGAGCTGTTTTTT	CASSARGRSDTGELFF
TRBJ2-3	TRBV3-1/TRBV3-2	TRBD2	once	TGTGCCAGCAGCCAAGTGTGGAGGGTAGCGGGAGGGCAAAGGACAGATACGCAGTATTTT	CASSQVWRVAGGQRTDTQYF
TRBJ1-2	TRBV3-1/TRBV3-2	NA	NA	TGTGCCAGCAGCCAAGTAGCGAACTATGGCTACACCTTC	CASSQVANYGYTF
TRBJ2-5	TRBV6-2/TRBV6-3	NA	few	TGTGCCAGCAGTTACTCGAATAGCGTCCGGGAGACCCAGTACTTC	CASSYSNSVRETQYF
TRBJ1-2	TRBV30	TRBD1	NA	TGTGCCTGGGAGGGGACAGGGCGAAACTATGGCCACACCTTC	CAWEGTGRNYGHTF
TRBJ1-1	TRBV7-9	NA	NA	TGTGCCAGCAGCTTTGCGGGGGCTGAAGCTTTCTTT	CASSFAGAEAFF
TRBJ1-4	TRBV19	NA	NA	TGTGCCAGTAGTATTATGGGCGGGATGGGTGAAAAACTGTTTTTT	CASSIMGGMGEKLFF
TRBJ2-7	TRBV3-1/TRBV3-2	TRBD2	NA	TGTGCCAGCAGCCAACTGTCCGGGAGGTTCTCCGAGCAGTACTTC	CASSQLSGRFSEQYF
TRBJ1-5	TRBV30	NA	NA	TGTGCCTGGAGTCTAGGGCAGGGAGGTCAGCCCCAGCATTTT	CAWSLGQGGQPQHF
TRBJ2-2	TRBV3-1/TRBV3-2	TRBD2	once	TGTGCCAGCAGCCCGAGGCGGGGGGCGAACACCGGGGAGCTGTTTTTT	CASSPRRGANTGELFF
TRBJ2-1	TRBV7-9	TRBD2	NA	TGTGCCAGCAGCCCCTCGTGGACTAGTCTCAATGAGCAGTTCTTC	CASSPSWTSLNEQFF
TRBJ1-1	TRBV21-1	NA	NA	TGTGCCAGCAGCAAAGTTGGACAGGGCCCGAACACTGAAGCTTTCTTT	CASSKVGQGPNTEAFF
TRBJ1-1	TRBV11-3	NA	NA	TGTGCCAGCAGCTTAGTCAAGGGGCATGAAGCTTTCTTT	CASSLVKGHEAFF
TRBJ1-4	TRBV19	TRBD1	NA	TGTGCCAGTAGCCCGACAGGGGGAATCGAAAAACTGTTTTTT	CASSPTGGIEKLFF
TRBJ1-2	TRBV6-5	NA	once	TGTGCCAGCAGCAAGGGACACCTTAACCCTGGCTACACCTTC	CASSKGHLNPGYTF
TRBJ1-5	TRBV19	NA	many	TGTGCCACCAGGGTTAGCAATCAGCCCCAGCATTTT	CATRVSNQPQHF
TRBJ2-7	TRBV3-1/TRBV3-2	TRBD1	NA	TGTGCCAGCAGCCAAGTCGCAGGGGGCTCCTACGAGCAGTACTTC	CASSQVAGGSYEQYF
TRBJ2-2	TRBV6-5	TRBD1	NA	TGTGCCAGCAGTTATTGGGACAGGGGGGCCGGGGAGCTGTTTTTT	CASSYWDRGAGELFF